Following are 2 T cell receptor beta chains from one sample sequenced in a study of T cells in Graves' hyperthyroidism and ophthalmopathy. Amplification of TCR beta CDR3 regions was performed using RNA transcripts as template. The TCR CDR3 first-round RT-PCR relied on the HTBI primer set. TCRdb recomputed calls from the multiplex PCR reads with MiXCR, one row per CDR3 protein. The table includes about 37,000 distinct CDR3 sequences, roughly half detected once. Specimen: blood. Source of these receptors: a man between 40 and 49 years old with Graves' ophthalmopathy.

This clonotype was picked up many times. The CDR3 bases are TGTGCCAGCAGCCCCTTTACAGAAAACTATGGCTACACCTTC. As protein: CASSPFTENYGYTF. This chain uses TRBV5-6 with TRBJ1-2; D ambiguous. The length of the CDR3 is 14 residues. V lost 4 bases and J 2 bases, leaving 12 bases between the germline ends. Germline V gene sequence: CDR1 SGHDT, CDR2 YYEEEE. Full variable domain (missing parts from reference TRBV5-6 and TRBJ1-2): DAGVTQSPTHLIKTRGQQVTLRCSPKSGHDTVSWYQQALGQGPQFIFQYYEEEERQRGNFPDRFSGHQFPNYSSELNVNALLLGDSALYLCASSPFTENYGYTFGSGTRLTVV.

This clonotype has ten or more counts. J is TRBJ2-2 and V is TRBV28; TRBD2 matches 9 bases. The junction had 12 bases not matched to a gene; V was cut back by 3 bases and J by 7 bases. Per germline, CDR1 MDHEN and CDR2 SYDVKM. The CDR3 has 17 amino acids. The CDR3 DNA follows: TGTGCCAGCAGTTTTATAGGCGGGAGGGCCAGAAGCGGGGAGCTGTTTTTT. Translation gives CASSFIGGRARSGELFF.